These 9 T cell receptor beta chains were all obtained from the same sample, sequenced in a study of blood T cell repertoires in COVID-19. The repertoire was sequenced with immunoSEQ multiplex PCR; TCRdb's copy has only in-frame clones and lacks some. The repertoire holds around 260,000 clones, roughly four fifths seen once, with over 4% in the top ten. The material sequenced was PBMCs or T cells enriched from blood (not recorded which). The receptors were sampled from a man under 40 with acute COVID-19.

A note on this clone: This CDR3 is also generated by other DNA sequences in the sample. This chain joins TRBV5-6 and TRBJ1-4, with TRBD1 matching over 8 bases. The CDR3 has 14 amino acids. Germline V gives CDR1 SGHDT, CDR2 YYEEEE. J lost 2 bases, V lost 4 bases, and 1 base had no gene match. The CDR3 coding sequence is TGTGCCAGCAGCCGGGACAGGACTAATGAAAAACTGTTTTTT. Protein: CASSRDRTNEKLFF. The full variable domain, in which reference TRBV5-6 and TRBJ1-4 provide the parts outside the CDR3, is DAGVTQSPTHLIKTRGQQVTLRCSPKSGHDTVSWYQQALGQGPQFIFQYYEEEERQRGNFPDRFSGHQFPNYSSELNVNALLLGDSALYLCASSRDRTNEKLFFGSGTQLSVL.

Concerning this clone itself: Other DNA sequences in this specimen translate into the identical CDR3. The V gene is TRBV14, the J gene TRBJ1-6, with D unresolved. The CDR3 is 14 amino acids. V dropped 0 bases and J dropped 7 bases, with 7 bases sitting between them. Looked up from germline, CDR1 is SGHDN and CDR2 is FVKESK. The CDR3 sequence: CASSQETRNSPLHF. In DNA, the CDR3 is TGTGCCAGCAGCCAAGAGACAAGGAATTCACCCCTCCACTTT.

The chain couples TRBV6-5 to TRBJ1-2; 7 bases map to TRBD1. J was trimmed by 4 bases and V by 6 bases; bases with no gene match: 5. The CDR3 has 13 amino acids. CDR1 MNHEY and CDR2 SVGAGI come from the germline V gene. CDR3 sequence reads: CASRVDRAYGYTF. The DNA for the CDR3 is TGTGCCAGCAGGGTCGACAGGGCCTATGGCTACACCTTC.

The count of this clone is one. V is TRBV5-1 and J is TRBJ2-1; the D gene is possibly TRBD2 (7 bases). V was pared by 1 base and J by 8 bases, with 10 bases between. The CDR3 has 13 residues. The V gene's germline CDR1 is SGHRS and CDR2 YFSETQ. The CDR3 region is CASSLRGADEQFF. DNA for the CDR3: TGCGCCAGCAGCTTGCGGGGGGCTGATGAGCAGTTCTTC.

The V call is TRBV4-3, the J call TRBJ2-6; D is possibly TRBD1 (6 bases). This CDR3 is 16 amino acids long. V was shortened by 0 bases and J by 0 bases, with 6 bases between the two germline ends. CDR1 and CDR2 from the germline V gene are LGHNA and YSLEER. CDR3 residues: CASSQETGSGANVLTF. CDR3 in DNA: TGCGCCAGCAGCCAAGAGACAGGCTCTGGGGCCAACGTCCTGACTTTC.

This clone appeared a few times. This sample also contains other DNA sequences that code for the same CDR3. This chain uses TRBV12-3 or TRBV12-4 with TRBJ2-7, with D hard to call. The CDR3 totals 13 residues. V was cut by 3 bases and J by 1 base, with 7 bases left in between. This chain's CDR3 is CASSLGRSYEQYV. As DNA, the CDR3 is TGTGCCAGCAGTTTGGGCAGGTCCTACGAGCAGTACGTC.

This clone was recorded once. This CDR3 reads CASRFDREGEKLFF. In nucleotides, the CDR3 is TGTGCCAGCAGGTTCGACAGGGAAGGGGAAAAACTGTTTTTT. V gene TRBV6-5 combines with J gene TRBJ1-4; TRBD1 matches 7 bases. CDR3 size: 14 residues. CDR1 and CDR2 (germline): MNHEY, SVGAGI. Trimming removed 6 bases from V and 8 bases from J; junction bases left unmatched: 9.

This clone showed up just once. V is TRBV19 and J is TRBJ1-1; possible D gene TRBD1, 5 bases. The CDR3 is 14 residues long. V was shortened by 4 bases and J by 6 bases, with 15 bases between the two germline ends. The germline CDR1 and CDR2 sequences are LNHDA and SQIVND (reference sequence). The CDR3 loop reads CASSNRQGRSEAFF. CDR3 coding DNA: TGTGCCAGTAGTAACCGCCAGGGAAGATCTGAAGCTTTCTTT.

The V and J genes are TRBV27 and TRBJ1-1; D is unclear. The V gene lost 0 bases and the J gene lost 1 base, with 9 bases spanning the gap. The germline CDR1 and CDR2 sequences are MNHEY and SMNVEV (reference sequence). This CDR3 comprises 15 residues. CDR3 bases: TGTGCCAGCAGTTTATCGTTGGCCAGGAACACTGAAGCTTTCTTT. This gives the protein CASSLSLARNTEAFF.